A single sample is the source of the 8 T cell receptor beta chains below, sequenced in a study of post-analysis software for immune sequencing data. Findings of the study overall: When patients were compared with controls, about five TRBV segments were more frequent, TRBV5-6, TRBV5-1 and TRBV20-1 among them.

TCR beta cDNA libraries included unique molecular identifiers. Via MiXCR, TCRdb re-called the PCR reads, giving one row per CDR3 protein. The sample lists 150,000 to 200,000 distinct CDR3 sequences, roughly 31% occurring once. No antigens are known for them. Material for sequencing was blood. The receptors here all came from a girl aged 5 to 17 with multiple sclerosis.

V is TRBV12-3 or TRBV12-4 and J is TRBJ1-1; D perhaps matches TRBD1 (6 bases). V dropped 5 bases and J dropped 2 bases, with 15 bases sitting between them. The CDR3 runs to 15 residues. CDR3 DNA: TGTGCCAGCAGTCCTTACGGGGGGGCAAACACTGAAGCTTTCTTT. Translating gives CASSPYGGANTEAFF.

This clonotype was seen a handful of times. The CDR3 region has the DNA TGTGCCAGCAGCTTCCGACAGGGGATGCAAGATACGCAGTATTTT. This sequence encodes CASSFRQGMQDTQYF. V gene TRBV11-2 combines with J gene TRBJ2-3; TRBD1 aligns across 8 bases. CDR1 and CDR2 (germline): SGHAT, FQNNGV. This CDR3 has 15 residues. V lost 3 bases to trimming and J lost 5 bases; unmatched junction nucleotides: 7.

This clonotype was seen a few times. In nucleotides, the CDR3 is TGTGCCAGCTCCCGCAAGGGGGCCGATGAAAAACTGTTTTTT. Translating it yields CASSRKGADEKLFF. V and J are TRBV18 and TRBJ1-4; 7 nucleotides line up with TRBD1. The length of the CDR3 is 14 residues. V trimming: 6 bases; J trimming: 6 bases; junction bases outside the gene matches: 7. The germline CDR1 and CDR2 sequences are KGHSH and LQKENI. The complete variable domain, with remaining parts taken from reference TRBV18 and TRBJ1-4, reads NAGVMQNPRHLVRRRGQEARLRCSPMKGHSHVYWYRQLPEEGLKFMVYLQKENIIDESGMPKERFSAEFPKEGPSILRIQQVVRGDSAAYFCASSRKGADEKLFFGSGTQLSVL.

Concerning this clonotype itself: Sequence at one end of the junction differs from germline and may be a read error. J is TRBJ2-2 and V is TRBV7-2; D unclear. This CDR3 region has 15 residues. Germline V gene sequence: CDR1 SGHTA, CDR2 FQGNSA. The CDR3 DNA sequence: TGTGTCAGCAGCTTAACCTCCGGCCGTACCGGGGAGCTGTTTTTT. This codes for CVSSLTSGRTGELFF. Filled out from reference TRBV7-2 and TRBJ2-2, the complete variable domain reads GAGVSQSPSNKVTEKGKDVELRCDPISGHTALYWYRQSLGQGLEFLIYFQGNSAPDKSGLPSDRFSAERTGGSVSTLTIQRTQQEDSAVYLCVSSLTSGRTGELFFGEGSRLTVL.

This chain connects TRBV12-3 or TRBV12-4 to TRBJ2-5; D may correspond to TRBD1 or TRBD2 (6 bases each). The CDR3 extends over 16 amino acids. The germline V and J ends were trimmed by 1 base and 6 bases, with 18 bases remaining between them. CDR3 sequence reads: CASSLEGRGPKQTQYF. The CDR3 DNA sequence: TGTGCCAGCAGTTTAGAGGGACGGGGGCCCAAGCAGACCCAGTACTTC.

On this clonotype itself: A read error may be the cause here, since a much bigger clone is one base away. It is likely a read error, because the conserved phenylalanine at the end of the CDR3 is missing. The chain has TRBV3-1 and TRBJ2-7; 10 bases match TRBD2. CDR1 is LGHDT, CDR2 YNNKEL, per germline (reference sequence). V lost 0 bases and J lost 3; bases outside the gene matches: 2. The CDR3 length is 15 residues. This CDR3 reads CASSQDRTSGYEQYS. In DNA, the CDR3 is TGTGCCAGCAGCCAAGATCGGACTAGCGGCTACGAGCAGTACTCC.

This clonotype has a handful of counts. The chain employs TRBV3-1 and TRBJ2-5; D is uncertain. CDR1 and CDR2 (germline): LGHDT, YNNKEL (reference sequence). The CDR3 totals 12 residues. V shed 1 base and J shed 5 bases, with 5 bases lying between them. This CDR3 reads CASSQGYETQYF. DNA of the CDR3: TGTGCCAGCAGCCAAGGGTACGAGACCCAGTACTTC.

The table lists this clonotype with many counts. V and J are TRBV12-3 or TRBV12-4 and TRBJ2-1; a possible D gene is TRBD2 (5 bases). V was trimmed by 5 bases and J by 0 bases, leaving 11 bases between them. The CDR3 contains 15 residues. The chain's CDR3 is CASSADYSSYNEQFF. Written as DNA, the CDR3 is TGTGCCAGCAGTGCCGACTACTCCTCCTACAATGAGCAGTTCTTC.